This entry is about one T cell receptor (beta chain). Its antigen remains unknown. The sample comes from a study of blood T cells in healthy people across ages. Study findings and constraints: Older age went with lower TCR beta diversity per million T cells, in a roughly linear way. Long-lived and aged donors differed, with more naive CD4+ cells and higher diversity in the long-lived.

V lost 5 bases to trimming and J lost 5 bases; unmatched junction nucleotides: 8. The germline V gene encodes CDR1 MNHEY and CDR2 SMNVEV (reference sequence). There are 15 residues in the CDR3. PCR was performed a second time for about 6 to 12 cycles using a sample-barcoded 5' primer and a J-beta primer mix. Every sample gave at least 2.5 million paired-end reads containing CDR3. TCRdb recomputed calls from the 5' RACE reads with MiXCR, one row per CDR3 protein. The table lists over a million distinct CDR3 sequences, around 45% of them singletons. Each sample yielded at least 5 micrograms of PBMC total RNA.

The chain uses TRBV27 and TRBJ1-5; TRBD1 agrees at 8 bases. The TCR originated in a woman between 55 and 75 years old in good health. The sample was blood. The CDR3: CASSATGGNHQPQHF. The CDR3 DNA sequence: TGTGCCAGCAGTGCAACAGGGGGGAACCATCAGCCCCAGCATTTT.